The 12 T cell receptor beta chains presented below share a single source sample, sequenced in a study of early T cells in non-severe SARS-CoV-2 infection. MiXCR, run by TCRdb on the 5' RACE reads, gives a single entry per CDR3 protein. Of about 76,000 distinct CDR3 sequences detected, approximately 11% appear once; the ten largest clones hold roughly 4.7%. Sequenced: whole blood. These TCRs come from an adult who was a healthcare worker with PCR-confirmed SARS-CoV-2 infection or an uninfected control (not recorded which).

The chain carries TRBV27 and TRBJ2-1; perhaps TRBD2 as D (6 bases). CDR1 MNHEY and CDR2 SMNVEV come from the germline V gene (reference sequence). Trimming shortened V by 0 bases and J by 0 bases, and 9 bases separated the two germline ends. This CDR3 comprises 16 residues. The CDR3 region is CASSLSSGDSYNEQFF. The CDR3 DNA sequence: TGTGCCAGCAGTTTATCTTCGGGGGACTCCTACAATGAGCAGTTCTTC.

This clonotype was picked up a small number of times. The chain is built from TRBV4-2 and TRBJ1-2; 11 nucleotides match TRBD1. The CDR3 loop spans 14 amino acids. J was trimmed by 7 bases and V by 4 bases; bases with no gene match: 5. Germline CDR1 LGHNA, CDR2 YNFKEQ. Here the CDR3 reads CASSRSGQGGGYTF. Written as DNA, the CDR3 is TGTGCCAGCAGCCGCTCGGGACAGGGGGGTGGCTACACCTTC.

This clonotype was counted only a few times. The chain couples TRBV14 to TRBJ2-1; D might be TRBD1 (6 bases). V was trimmed by 3 bases and J by 4 bases, leaving 13 bases between them. This CDR3 is 15 amino acids long. The V gene's germline CDR1 is SGHDN and CDR2 FVKESK. CDR3 in DNA: TGTGCCAGCAGCCATACGACAGGCCCTTACAATGAGCAGTTCTTC. This sequence encodes CASSHTTGPYNEQFF.

Worth noting for this clonotype: It may be a read error: a sequence one base away is much more abundant. The rearrangement links TRBV6-2 or TRBV6-3 to TRBJ2-5; TRBD1 might be the D (6 bases). The CDR3 totals 15 residues. Germline V CDR1 and CDR2: MNHEY, SVGEGT. CDR3: CARSSRTETQETQYF. The DNA for the CDR3 is TGTGCCAGGAGTTCCCGGACAGAAACACAAGAGACCCAGTACTTC.

This clonotype was observed many times. This chain connects TRBV5-6 to TRBJ1-6; no clear D gene. Germline CDR1 is SGHDT and CDR2 is YYEEEE. Trimming stripped 0 bases from V and 6 bases from J, with 7 bases between. The CDR3 extends over 14 amino acids. The CDR3, as DNA: TGTGCCAGCAGCTTGGGACGGACTAATTCACCCCTCCACTTT. As protein: CASSLGRTNSPLHF.

The chain uses TRBV5-8 and TRBJ2-3; the match to TRBD1 covers 9 bases. Germline V gives CDR1 SGHTS, CDR2 YDEGEE. The CDR3 contains 16 residues. The ends lost 3 bases at V and 1 base at J; junction bases unmatched: 6. The chain's CDR3 is CASSSSTGGRTDTQYF. CDR3 DNA sequence: TGTGCCAGCAGCTCCTCGACAGGGGGGCGCACAGATACGCAGTATTTT. Looking up the rest from reference TRBV5-8 and TRBJ2-3 gives the full variable domain: EAGVTQSPTHLIKTRGQQATLRCSPISGHTSVYWYQQALGLGLQFLLWYDEGEERNRGNFPPRFSGRQFPNYSSELNVNALELEDSALYLCASSSSTGGRTDTQYFGPGTRLTVL.

This clonotype was counted between two and nine times. This sequence joins TRBV29-1 and TRBJ1-1, with D possibly TRBD1 on 5 matching bases. The CDR3 totals 15 residues. Germline CDR1 reads SQVTM; CDR2 reads ANQGSEA. V lost 5 bases and J 5 bases, leaving 21 bases between the germline ends. CDR3 sequence (DNA): TGCAGCGTTCCCCGCCCGGGACCCTTCTCGACTGAAGCTTTCTTT. Translation gives CSVPRPGPFSTEAFF.

In its sample, this clonotype was seen many times. The chain recombines TRBV7-2 with TRBJ2-5; D not resolved. The CDR3 runs 14 residues. V was trimmed by 1 base and J by 0 bases, leaving 6 bases between them. CDR1 is SGHTA, CDR2 FQGNSA, per germline. CDR3 nucleotides: TGTGCCAGCAGCTTAGAGTCATACCAAGAGACCCAGTACTTC. Protein: CASSLESYQETQYF.

This clonotype turned up a few times. The chain links TRBV9 to TRBJ2-3, with 10 bases aligning to TRBD2. CDR1 is SGDLS and CDR2 is YYNGEE in the germline V gene. CDR3 length: 16 amino acids. Germline trimming cut 4 bases from V and 6 bases from J; bases unmatched to any gene: 11. DNA of the CDR3: TGTGCCAGCAGCTCACTAGCGGGGTCCTTGGGGGATACGCAGTATTTT. Translated: CASSSLAGSLGDTQYF.

This clonotype was detected ten times or more. The rearrangement links TRBV7-3 to TRBJ1-1, with D tentatively TRBD1 (6 bases). Trimming left V 5 bases short and J 10 bases short, with 14 bases between. CDR3 size: 12 residues. Germline V gene lookup returns CDR1 SGHTA and CDR2 FQGTGA. The CDR3 region has the DNA TGTGCCAGCAGCCACACGGGGGGCACAGCTTTCTTT. This sequence encodes CASSHTGGTAFF.

This clonotype was observed many times. V is TRBV7-3 and J is TRBJ2-3, with TRBD2 identical over 10 bases. V lost 3 bases to trimming and J lost 2 bases; unmatched junction nucleotides: 8. From germline, CDR1 is SGHTA and CDR2 FQGTGA. The CDR3 is 17 amino acids. This CDR3 is CASSLGGLAQYTDTQYF. The CDR3 coding sequence is TGTGCCAGCAGCTTGGGGGGACTAGCGCAATACACAGATACGCAGTATTTT.

This clonotype was counted ten times or more. V gene TRBV5-1 combines with J gene TRBJ1-6; D might be TRBD1 (6 bases). V was shortened by 4 bases and J by 5 bases, with 16 bases between the two germline ends. The V gene's germline CDR1 is SGHRS and CDR2 YFSETQ. The CDR3 covers 16 residues. The CDR3 region is CASSLDRTENNSPLHF. The CDR3 DNA reads as TGCGCCAGCAGCCTGGACCGGACAGAGAATAATTCACCCCTCCACTTT.